This T cell receptor (beta chain) emerged from a study of blood T cell repertoires in COVID-19. Study at large: T cells, B-cell-depleted T cells, or PBMCs provided the cDNA or gDNA that served as material.

TCRdb's table, derived via immunoSEQ multiplex PCR, lists solely in-frame clones and lacks some. The profile shows roughly 380,000 clones, approximately 89% of them singletons. This CDR3 spans 14 amino acids. Germline V CDR1 and CDR2: MDHEN, SYDVKM. Trimming removed 5 bases at V and 1 base at J, with 9 bases between. The chain combines TRBV28 with TRBJ1-5, with a tentative D call TRBD1 (5 bases). Sequencing was performed on peripheral blood. The receptor was isolated from a woman in her thirties or forties with COVID-19, enrolled during active disease. The CDR3 DNA reads TGTGCCAGCAGTCAGGGTTTAAGCAATCAGCCCCAGCATTTT. It yields the protein CASSQGLSNQPQHF.